These 23 T cell receptor beta chains originate from one sample sequenced in a study of blood T cell repertoires in COVID-19. Assay: immunoSEQ multiplex PCR; the TCRdb copy retains only in-frame clones and omits some. This table holds about 320,000 clones, around 88% found once. Sequencing input: peripheral blood. These receptors were taken from a woman aged 25 to 39 with COVID-19, enrolled during active disease.

V usage is TRBV6-5 and J usage is TRBJ2-5; 7 positions agree with TRBD2. Germline V CDR1 and CDR2: MNHEY, SVGAGI. The ends lost 7 bases at V and 5 bases at J; junction bases unmatched: 13. The CDR3 is 15 residues long. This CDR3 reads CASNRPGTGGETQYF. In DNA form, the CDR3 reads TGTGCCAGCAACCGACCGGGCACCGGGGGGGAGACCCAGTACTTC.

This clone was recorded once. The CDR3: CASSHPLGRIDAYTF. The CDR3 nucleotides read TGTGCCAGTAGTCACCCACTGGGCCGGATTGATGCCTACACCTTC. The chain uses TRBV19 and TRBJ1-2; D remains ambiguous. Trimming removed 5 bases at V and 10 bases at J, with 23 bases between. Germline CDR1 reads LNHDA; CDR2 reads SQIVND (reference sequence). This CDR3 has 15 amino acids.

The J gene is TRBJ1-2, the V gene TRBV4-3; a weak D match, TRBD1 (6 bases). V lost 6 bases, J lost 3 bases, and 23 bases lay in between. Germline CDR1 and CDR2: LGHNA and YSLEER. The CDR3 runs to 17 residues. CDR3 sequence reads: CASRSYRESIDDYGYTF. CDR3 coding DNA: TGCGCCAGCAGAAGCTACAGGGAATCCATAGATGACTATGGCTACACCTTC.

CDR3: CASSSPRDRDPFSNQPQHF. The CDR3 DNA follows: TGTGCCAGTAGTAGCCCCCGGGACAGGGACCCCTTTAGCAATCAGCCCCAGCATTTT. The chain joins TRBV19 to TRBJ1-5; 9 bases map to TRBD1. The germline CDR1 and CDR2 sequences are LNHDA and SQIVND (reference sequence). V shed 4 bases, J shed 0 bases, and the junction held 13 bases outside the gene matches. CDR3 length equals 19 residues.

V gene TRBV18 combines with J gene TRBJ1-1; 7 nucleotides match TRBD1. V lost 3 bases, J lost 2 bases, and 3 bases stayed unmatched. The CDR3 contains 14 residues. Per the germline V gene, CDR1 is KGHSH and CDR2 is LQKENI. CDR3 loop: CASSPDRVNTEAFF. For the CDR3, the DNA is TGTGCCAGCTCACCCGACAGGGTCAACACTGAAGCTTTCTTT.

This chain uses TRBV6-5 with TRBJ1-1, with D unresolved. V was clipped by 6 bases and J by 0 bases, with 8 bases between them. Germline lookup yields CDR1 MNHEY and CDR2 SVGAGI. The CDR3 contains 13 residues. The CDR3 spells CASRAAMNTEAFF. In nucleotides, the CDR3 is TGTGCCAGCAGGGCCGCAATGAACACTGAAGCTTTCTTT.

This rearrangement joins TRBV6-6 to TRBJ1-5; 9 bases are shared with TRBD1. The CDR3 is 13 amino acids. V shed 7 bases and J 7 bases; nucleotides not matched to a gene: 5. Looked up from germline, CDR1 is MNHNY and CDR2 is SVGAGI (reference sequence). For the CDR3, the DNA is TGTGCCAGCAAAACGACAGGGGGGCAGCCCCAGCATTTT. It yields the protein CASKTTGGQPQHF.

The rearrangement joins TRBV27 to TRBJ1-2, with D maybe TRBD1 (6 bases). The V and J ends lost 6 bases and 6 bases respectively, with 14 bases between them. The length of the CDR3 is 13 residues. The germline V gene has CDR1 MNHEY and CDR2 SMNVEV (reference sequence). CDR3 nucleotide sequence: TGTGCCAGCAGAAAAGGACAGAACCATGGCTACACCTTC. Amino acid sequence: CASRKGQNHGYTF.

The J gene is TRBJ2-3, the V gene TRBV15; the D gene is possibly TRBD2 (5 bases). The V gene's germline CDR1 is LNHNV and CDR2 YYDKDF (reference sequence). The CDR3 sequence is 15 residues long. Trimming removed 4 bases from V and 3 bases from J, with 14 bases in between. The CDR3 DNA is TGTGCCACCAGCACCGGGGAACTAGAAACAGATACGCAGTATTTT. Protein: CATSTGELETDTQYF.

The chain has TRBV5-6 and TRBJ2-1; 7 bases line up with TRBD1. Trimming at V came to 4 bases and at J to 8 bases, leaving 6 bases not matched to a gene. The CDR3 is 13 amino acids. Germline CDR1 reads SGHDT; CDR2 reads YYEEEE. The CDR3 sequence: CASSITGVDEQFF. The CDR3 nucleotides are TGTGCCAGCAGCATTACAGGGGTGGATGAGCAGTTCTTC.

The chain couples TRBV5-8 to TRBJ2-5; 7 nucleotides align to TRBD1. CDR1 is SGHTS and CDR2 is YDEGEE in the germline V gene. The CDR3 runs 15 residues. Trimming cost V 3 bases and J 5 bases; bases outside gene matches: 10. In nucleotides, the CDR3 is TGTGCCAGCAGCTATGACAGGGCCGTGGGGGAGACCCAGTACTTC. This gives the protein CASSYDRAVGETQYF.

The chain carries TRBV25-1 and TRBJ1-6; tentatively, D is TRBD1 (5 bases). V shed 0 bases and J shed 9 bases, with 15 bases lying between them. Per the germline V gene, CDR1 is MGHDK and CDR2 is SYGVNS. This CDR3 is built from 16 residues. The CDR3 region has the DNA TGTGCCAGCAGTGAATACGGTCAGGGTTGGAGTTCACCCCTCCACTTT. This sequence encodes CASSEYGQGWSSPLHF.

The genes are TRBV19 and TRBJ2-7, with D possibly being TRBD1 (5 bases). The V gene's germline CDR1 is LNHDA and CDR2 SQIVND (reference sequence). The V end lost 3 bases, the J end lost 6 bases, and 12 bases lay between the germline ends. The CDR3 runs 13 residues. The CDR3 DNA is TGTGCCAGTAGTATGTCCAGGGCGGTCGAGCAGTACTTC. Translating it yields CASSMSRAVEQYF.

The chain links TRBV24-1 to TRBJ2-5; TRBD1 is a possible D gene (6 bases). Deletions cut 3 bases from V and 4 bases from J, with 8 bases between. This CDR3 has 13 amino acids. From germline, CDR1 is KGHDR and CDR2 SFDVKD. The CDR3 DNA follows: TGTGCCACCAGTGATACAGGGAGAGAGACCCAGTACTTC. This codes for CATSDTGRETQYF.

The gene calls are TRBV7-9 and TRBJ2-1; 12 bases fit TRBD2. The CDR3 extends over 16 amino acids. V dropped 0 bases and J dropped 9; count of bases not matched to a gene: 6. CDR1 is SEHNR and CDR2 is FQNEAQ in the germline V gene (reference sequence). The CDR3 sequence is CASSLAGLAGGLEQFF. CDR3 in DNA: TGTGCCAGCAGCTTAGCGGGGCTAGCGGGGGGGCTTGAGCAGTTCTTC. The full variable domain, completed using reference TRBV7-9 and TRBJ2-1, is DTGVSQNPRHKITKRGQNVTFRCDPISEHNRLYWYRQTLGQGPEFLTYFQNEAQLEKSRLLSDRFSAERPKGSFSTLEIQRTEQGDSAMYLCASSLAGLAGGLEQFFGPGTRLTVL.

The rearrangement uses TRBV28 and TRBJ2-5; 7 bases fit TRBD1. The V segment lost 2 bases and the J segment 1 base; nucleotides outside the gene matches: 7. This CDR3 is 16 amino acids long. Germline V gene lookup returns CDR1 MDHEN and CDR2 SYDVKM. The DNA for the CDR3 is TGTGCCAGCAGTTTAGAACCCCAGGGGGTCCAAGAGACCCAGTACTTC. Translation: CASSLEPQGVQETQYF. The full variable domain, in which reference TRBV28 and TRBJ2-5 provide the parts outside the CDR3, is DVKVTQSSRYLVKRTGEKVFLECVQDMDHENMFWYRQDPGLGLRLIYFSYDVKMKEKGDIPEGYSVSREKKERFSLILESASTNQTSMYLCASSLEPQGVQETQYFGPGTRLLVL.

The chain joins TRBV4-1 to TRBJ2-3, with 10 bases lining up with TRBD2. Unmatched junction bases numbered 10, after V lost 4 bases and J lost 6 bases. The germline V gene has CDR1 MGHRA and CDR2 YSYEKL. CDR3 length: 16 residues. CDR3 sequence (DNA): TGCGCCAGCAGCCCTACAGCGGGGGGGGCGACGGATACGCAGTATTTT. Its protein product is CASSPTAGGATDTQYF.

The chain couples TRBV11-2 to TRBJ1-1; D is perhaps TRBD1 (5 bases). The CDR3 sequence is 11 residues long. Trimming removed 1 base at V and 10 bases at J, with 7 bases between. Germline V gene data show CDR1 as SGHAT and CDR2 as FQNNGV. The CDR3 sequence: CASSLAGRAFF. CDR3 sequence (DNA): TGTGCCAGCAGCTTAGCAGGGCGAGCTTTCTTT.

V gene TRBV6-5 combines with J gene TRBJ2-3, with TRBD2 identical over 7 bases. Per germline, CDR1 MNHEY and CDR2 SVGAGI. With 7 bases clipped from V and 4 bases from J, the junction kept 11 bases outside the gene matches. This CDR3 comprises 15 residues. The CDR3 bases are TGTGCCAGCACGGCGGCTAGCGGCGTCGCAGATACGCAGTATTTT. Protein product: CASTAASGVADTQYF.

For the CDR3, the DNA is TGTGCCAGCAGTTTATCGGTCACCGGGGAGCTGTTTTTT. Its translation is CASSLSVTGELFF. The chain couples TRBV28 to TRBJ2-2, with unresolved D. V was shortened by 1 base and J by 4 bases, with 4 bases between the two germline ends. CDR3 length: 13 amino acids. Germline CDR1 reads MDHEN; CDR2 reads SYDVKM.

V usage is TRBV19 and J usage is TRBJ1-6, with 8 bases lining up with TRBD1. The CDR3 extends over 16 amino acids. J lost 3 bases, V lost 3 bases, and 4 bases had no gene match. From germline, CDR1 is LNHDA and CDR2 SQIVND (reference sequence). As DNA, the CDR3 is TGTGCCAGTAGTATTTACGGACAGGGCTATAATTCACCCCTCCACTTT. This sequence encodes CASSIYGQGYNSPLHF.

J is TRBJ2-2 and V is TRBV28; 7 bases fit TRBD1. Germline lookup yields CDR1 MDHEN and CDR2 SYDVKM. This CDR3 spans 14 amino acids. The ends lost 8 bases at V and 4 bases at J; junction bases unmatched: 7. CDR3 protein: CASLPGQTTGELFF. CDR3 DNA sequence: TGTGCCAGCCTACCGGGACAGACCACCGGGGAGCTGTTTTTT. The variable domain in full, completed from reference TRBV28 and TRBJ2-2, reads DVKVTQSSRYLVKRTGEKVFLECVQDMDHENMFWYRQDPGLGLRLIYFSYDVKMKEKGDIPEGYSVSREKKERFSLILESASTNQTSMYLCASLPGQTTGELFFGEGSRLTVL.

This chain uses TRBV19 with TRBJ2-1; no firm D call. Trimming left V 10 bases short and J 3 bases short, with 16 bases between. Germline V gene data show CDR1 as LNHDA and CDR2 as SQIVND (reference sequence). This CDR3 has 14 amino acids. This CDR3 is CATSTGPHYNEQFF. CDR3 nucleotides: TGTGCCACCTCCACTGGGCCCCACTACAATGAGCAGTTCTTC.